This T cell receptor (beta chain) was documented in a study of blood T cell repertoires in COVID-19. Those enrolled in Seattle joined during active infection and were followed longitudinally afterward. The data were produced by immunoSEQ multiplex PCR, yet TCRdb's version contains in-frame clones alone and is incomplete. The profile shows around 400,000 clones, 80% to 90% of them singletons. The receptor comes from a woman aged 55-69 years with COVID-19, enrolled during active disease. Sequencing was carried out using peripheral blood.

The CDR3 spells CASSYSQETQYF. The CDR3 bases are TGTGCCAGCAGCTATTCACAGGAGACCCAGTACTTC. The chain joins TRBV7-9 to TRBJ2-5; D not resolved. Trimming took 4 bases from V and 5 from J, leaving 8 bases between them. This CDR3 comprises 12 residues. CDR1 SEHNR and CDR2 FQNEAQ come from the germline V gene (reference sequence).